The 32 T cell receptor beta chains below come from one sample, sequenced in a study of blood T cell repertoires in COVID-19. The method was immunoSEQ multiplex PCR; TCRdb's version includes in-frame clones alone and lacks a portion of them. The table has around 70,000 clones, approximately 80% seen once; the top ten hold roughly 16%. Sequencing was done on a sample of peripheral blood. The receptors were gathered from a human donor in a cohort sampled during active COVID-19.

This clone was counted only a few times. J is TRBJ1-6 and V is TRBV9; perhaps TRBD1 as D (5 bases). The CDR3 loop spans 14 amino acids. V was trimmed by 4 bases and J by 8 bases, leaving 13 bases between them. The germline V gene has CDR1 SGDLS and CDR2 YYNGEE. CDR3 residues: CASSTRQRDSPLHF. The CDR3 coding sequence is TGTGCCAGCAGCACCCGACAGCGCGATTCACCCCTCCACTTT.

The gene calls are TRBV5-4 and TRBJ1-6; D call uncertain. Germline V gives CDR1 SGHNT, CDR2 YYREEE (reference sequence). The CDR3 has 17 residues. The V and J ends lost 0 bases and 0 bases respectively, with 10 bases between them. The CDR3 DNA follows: TGTGCCAGCAGCTTGGCCGGGTCAAGCTCCTATAATTCACCCCTCCACTTT. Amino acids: CASSLAGSSSYNSPLHF.

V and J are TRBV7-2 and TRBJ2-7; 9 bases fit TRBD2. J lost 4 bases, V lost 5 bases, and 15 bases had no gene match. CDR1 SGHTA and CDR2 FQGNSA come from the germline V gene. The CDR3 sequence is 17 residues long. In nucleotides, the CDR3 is TGTGCCAGCAGCGGAAGGGGACAAGCGGGAGGTCTGTACGAGCAGTACTTC. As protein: CASSGRGQAGGLYEQYF.

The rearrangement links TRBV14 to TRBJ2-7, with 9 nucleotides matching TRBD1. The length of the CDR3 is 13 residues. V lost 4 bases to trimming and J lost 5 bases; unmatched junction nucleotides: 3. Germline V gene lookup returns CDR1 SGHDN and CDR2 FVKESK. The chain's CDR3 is CASSRDRVNEQYF. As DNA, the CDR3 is TGTGCCAGCAGCCGGGACAGGGTGAACGAGCAGTACTTC.

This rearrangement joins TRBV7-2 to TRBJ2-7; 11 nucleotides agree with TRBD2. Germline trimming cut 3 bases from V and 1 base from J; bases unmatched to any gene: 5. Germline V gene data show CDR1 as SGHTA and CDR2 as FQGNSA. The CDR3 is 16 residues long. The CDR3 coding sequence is TGTGCCAGCAGCTTTAGCGGGAGGGCCGGTTCCTACGAGCAGTACTTC. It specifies CASSFSGRAGSYEQYF.

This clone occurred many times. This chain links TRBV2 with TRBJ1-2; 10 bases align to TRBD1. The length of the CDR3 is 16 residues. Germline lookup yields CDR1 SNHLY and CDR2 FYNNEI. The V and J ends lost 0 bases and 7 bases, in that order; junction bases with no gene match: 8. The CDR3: CASSEAGGTGDPGYTF. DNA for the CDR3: TGTGCCAGCAGTGAAGCAGGAGGGACAGGGGATCCTGGCTACACCTTC.

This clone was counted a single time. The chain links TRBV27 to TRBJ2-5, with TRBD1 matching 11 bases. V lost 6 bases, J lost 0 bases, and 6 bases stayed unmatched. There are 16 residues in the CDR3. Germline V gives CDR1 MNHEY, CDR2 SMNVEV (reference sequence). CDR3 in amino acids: CASSQGTGGYQETQYF. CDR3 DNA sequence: TGTGCCAGCAGCCAAGGGACAGGGGGGTACCAAGAGACCCAGTACTTC.

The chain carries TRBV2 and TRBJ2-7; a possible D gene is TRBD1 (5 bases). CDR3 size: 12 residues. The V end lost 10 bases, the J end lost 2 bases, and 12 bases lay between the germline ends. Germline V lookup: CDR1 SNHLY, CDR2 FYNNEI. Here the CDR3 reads CAILTQAYEQYF. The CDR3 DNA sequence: TGTGCCATTCTGACACAGGCCTACGAGCAGTACTTC. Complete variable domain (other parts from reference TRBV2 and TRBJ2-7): EPEVTQTPSHQVTQMGQEVILRCVPISNHLYFYWYRQILGQKVEFLVSFYNNEISEKSEIFDDQFSVERPDGSNFTLKIRSTKLEDSAMYFCAILTQAYEQYFGPGTRLTVT.

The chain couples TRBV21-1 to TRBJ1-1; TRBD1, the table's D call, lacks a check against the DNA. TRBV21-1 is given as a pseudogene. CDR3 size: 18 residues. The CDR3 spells CASSSRTGAGWMNTEAFF. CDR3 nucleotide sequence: TGTGCCAGCAGCTCCCGAACAGGGGCGGGGTGGATGAACACTGAAGCTTTCTTT.

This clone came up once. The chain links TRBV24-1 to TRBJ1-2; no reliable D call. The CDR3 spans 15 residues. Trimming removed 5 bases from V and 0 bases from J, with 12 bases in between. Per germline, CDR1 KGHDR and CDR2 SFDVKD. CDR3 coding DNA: TGTGCCACCAGTGGCAGTAATATCCCTAACTATGGCTACACCTTC. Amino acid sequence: CATSGSNIPNYGYTF.

CDR3 residues: CASWTSGRAETQYF. The CDR3 DNA reads as TGTGCCAGCTGGACTAGCGGGAGGGCGGAGACCCAGTACTTC. V and J are TRBV27 and TRBJ2-5; 15 bases map to TRBD2. V shed 8 bases, J shed 5 bases, and the junction held 3 bases outside the gene matches. The CDR3 totals 14 residues. Germline loops: CDR1 MNHEY, CDR2 SMNVEV (reference sequence).

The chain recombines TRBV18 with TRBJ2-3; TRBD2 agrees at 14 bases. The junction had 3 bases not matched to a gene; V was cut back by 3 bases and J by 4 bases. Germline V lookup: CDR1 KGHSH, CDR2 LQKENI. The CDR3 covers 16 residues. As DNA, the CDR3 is TGTGCCAGCTCACCTTTGGGACTAGCGGGAGCAGATACGCAGTATTTT. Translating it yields CASSPLGLAGADTQYF.

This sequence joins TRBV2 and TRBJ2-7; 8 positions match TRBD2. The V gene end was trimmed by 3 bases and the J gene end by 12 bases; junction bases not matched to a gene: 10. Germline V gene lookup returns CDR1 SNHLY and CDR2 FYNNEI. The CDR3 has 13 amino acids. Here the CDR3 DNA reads TGTGCCAGCAGTGACGGGGGCCCGGGGGGGGCGTACTTC. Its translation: CASSDGGPGGAYF. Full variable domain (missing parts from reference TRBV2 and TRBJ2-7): EPEVTQTPSHQVTQMGQEVILRCVPISNHLYFYWYRQILGQKVEFLVSFYNNEISEKSEIFDDQFSVERPDGSNFTLKIRSTKLEDSAMYFCASSDGGPGGAYFGPGTRLTVT.

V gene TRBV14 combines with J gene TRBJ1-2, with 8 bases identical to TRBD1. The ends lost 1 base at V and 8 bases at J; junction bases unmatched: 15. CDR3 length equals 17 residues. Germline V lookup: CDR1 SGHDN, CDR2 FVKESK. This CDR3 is CASSQVRGWTGCRGYTF. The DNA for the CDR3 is TGTGCCAGCAGCCAAGTTAGAGGTTGGACAGGGTGTCGGGGCTACACCTTC.

The CDR3 sequence: CASSGGKTGTSSTDTQYF. For the CDR3, the DNA is TGTGCCAGCAGCGGAGGAAAAACCGGGACTAGCAGCACAGATACGCAGTATTTT. The chain carries TRBV27 and TRBJ2-3; 9 nucleotides match TRBD2. Germline V CDR1 and CDR2: MNHEY, SMNVEV (reference sequence). V lost 6 bases, J lost 0 bases, and 13 bases stayed unmatched. This CDR3 has 18 residues.

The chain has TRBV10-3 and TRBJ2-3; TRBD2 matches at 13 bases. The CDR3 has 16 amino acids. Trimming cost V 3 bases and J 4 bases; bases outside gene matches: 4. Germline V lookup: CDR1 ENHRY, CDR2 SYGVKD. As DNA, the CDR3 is TGTGCCATCAGTGAAGGACTAGCGGGAGCGTCAGATACGCAGTATTTT. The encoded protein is CAISEGLAGASDTQYF.

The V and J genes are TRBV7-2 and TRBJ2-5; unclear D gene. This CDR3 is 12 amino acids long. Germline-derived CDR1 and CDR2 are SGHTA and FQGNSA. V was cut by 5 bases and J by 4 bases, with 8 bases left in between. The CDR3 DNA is TGTGCCAGCAGCGCAGAGGTAGAGACCCAGTACTTC. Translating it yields CASSAEVETQYF.

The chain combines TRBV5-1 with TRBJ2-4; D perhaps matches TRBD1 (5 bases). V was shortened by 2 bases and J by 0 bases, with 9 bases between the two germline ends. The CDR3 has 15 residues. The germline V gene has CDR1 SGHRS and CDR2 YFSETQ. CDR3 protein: CASSFQGIAKNIQYF. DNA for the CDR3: TGCGCCAGCAGCTTTCAGGGAATAGCCAAAAACATTCAGTACTTC. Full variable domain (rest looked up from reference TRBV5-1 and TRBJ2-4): KAGVTQTPRYLIKTRGQQVTLSCSPISGHRSVSWYQQTPGQGLQFLFEYFSETQRNKGNFPGRFSGRQFSNSRSEMNVSTLELGDSALYLCASSFQGIAKNIQYFGAGTRLSVL.

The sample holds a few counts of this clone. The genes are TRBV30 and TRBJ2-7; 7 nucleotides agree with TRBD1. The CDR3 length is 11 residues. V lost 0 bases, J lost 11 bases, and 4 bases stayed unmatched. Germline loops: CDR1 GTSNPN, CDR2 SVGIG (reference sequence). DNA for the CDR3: TGTGCCTGGAGTGTCTCCGGGACAGAGTACTTC. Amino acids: CAWSVSGTEYF.

CDR3 protein: CASSRGQGYEQYF. CDR3 DNA sequence: TGTGCCAGCTCACGGGGACAGGGCTACGAGCAGTACTTC. The J gene is TRBJ2-7, the V gene TRBV18; the match to TRBD1 covers 9 bases. CDR3 size: 13 residues. Germline V gene sequence: CDR1 KGHSH, CDR2 LQKENI. V lost 4 bases and J lost 3; bases outside the gene matches: 1.

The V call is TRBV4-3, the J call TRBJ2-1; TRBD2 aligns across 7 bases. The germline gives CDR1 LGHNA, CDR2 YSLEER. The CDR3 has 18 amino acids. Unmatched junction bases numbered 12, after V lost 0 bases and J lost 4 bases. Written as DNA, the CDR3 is TGCGCCAGCAGCCAAGATTTAGGTGGCGGGAGAGGGTACAATGAGCAGTTCTTC. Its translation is CASSQDLGGGRGYNEQFF.

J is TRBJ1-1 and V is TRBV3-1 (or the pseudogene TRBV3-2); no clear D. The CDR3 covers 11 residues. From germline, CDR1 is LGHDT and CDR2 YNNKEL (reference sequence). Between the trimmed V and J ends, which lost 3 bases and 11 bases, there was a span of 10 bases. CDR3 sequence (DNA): TGTGCCAGCAGCCATTTAGGCGGGGCTTTCTTT. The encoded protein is CASSHLGGAFF.

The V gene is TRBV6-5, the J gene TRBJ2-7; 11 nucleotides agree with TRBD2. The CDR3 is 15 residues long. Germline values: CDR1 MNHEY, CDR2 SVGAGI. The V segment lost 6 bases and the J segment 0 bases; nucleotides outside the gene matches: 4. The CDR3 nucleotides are TGTGCCAGCAGACAAGGGACTAGCGGCTCCTACGAGCAGTACTTC. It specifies CASRQGTSGSYEQYF.

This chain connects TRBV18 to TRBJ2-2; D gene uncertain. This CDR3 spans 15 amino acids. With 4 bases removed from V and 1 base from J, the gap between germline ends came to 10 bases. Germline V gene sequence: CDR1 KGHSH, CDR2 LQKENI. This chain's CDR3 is CASSLSQQNTGELFF. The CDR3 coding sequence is TGTGCCAGCTCACTGTCACAGCAGAACACCGGGGAGCTGTTTTTT.

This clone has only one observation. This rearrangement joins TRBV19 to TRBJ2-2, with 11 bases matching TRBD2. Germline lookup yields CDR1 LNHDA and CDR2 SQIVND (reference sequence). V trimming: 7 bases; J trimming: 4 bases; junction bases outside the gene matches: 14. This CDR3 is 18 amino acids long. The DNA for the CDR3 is TGTGCCAGTACTAGACTAGCGGGAAATACAATTTCCACCGGGGAGCTGTTTTTT. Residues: CASTRLAGNTISTGELFF.

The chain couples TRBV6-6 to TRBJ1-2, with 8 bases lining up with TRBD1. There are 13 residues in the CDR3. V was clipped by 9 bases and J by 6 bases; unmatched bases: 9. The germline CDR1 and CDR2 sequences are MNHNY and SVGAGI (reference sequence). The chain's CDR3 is CASSAGGVNGYTF. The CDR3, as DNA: TGTGCCAGTTCCGCAGGGGGCGTTAATGGCTACACCTTC.

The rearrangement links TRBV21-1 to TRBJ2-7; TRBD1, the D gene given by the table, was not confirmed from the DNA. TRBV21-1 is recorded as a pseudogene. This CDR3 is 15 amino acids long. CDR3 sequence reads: CASSKWAGLSYEQYF. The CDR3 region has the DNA TGTGCCAGCAGCAAATGGGCAGGGTTGAGCTACGAGCAGTACTTC.

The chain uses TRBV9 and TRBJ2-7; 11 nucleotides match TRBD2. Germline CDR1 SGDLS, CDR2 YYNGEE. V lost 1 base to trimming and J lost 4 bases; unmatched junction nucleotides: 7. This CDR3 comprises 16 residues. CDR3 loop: CASSVLAGGPVYEQYF. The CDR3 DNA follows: TGTGCCAGCAGCGTACTAGCGGGAGGCCCTGTGTACGAGCAGTACTTC.

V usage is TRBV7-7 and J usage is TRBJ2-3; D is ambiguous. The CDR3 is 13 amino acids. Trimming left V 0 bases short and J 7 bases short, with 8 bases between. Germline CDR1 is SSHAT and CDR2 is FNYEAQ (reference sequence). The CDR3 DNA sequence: TGTGCCAGCAGCTTAGCAGAGTCAAATACGCAGTATTTT. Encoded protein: CASSLAESNTQYF.

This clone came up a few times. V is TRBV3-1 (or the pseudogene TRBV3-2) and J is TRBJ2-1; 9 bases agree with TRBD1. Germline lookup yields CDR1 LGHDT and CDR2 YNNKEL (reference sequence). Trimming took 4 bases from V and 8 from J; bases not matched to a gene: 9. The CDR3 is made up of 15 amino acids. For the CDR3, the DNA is TGTGCCAGCAGCCCCGGGACAGGGTTTGCCGATGAGCAGTTCTTC. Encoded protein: CASSPGTGFADEQFF.

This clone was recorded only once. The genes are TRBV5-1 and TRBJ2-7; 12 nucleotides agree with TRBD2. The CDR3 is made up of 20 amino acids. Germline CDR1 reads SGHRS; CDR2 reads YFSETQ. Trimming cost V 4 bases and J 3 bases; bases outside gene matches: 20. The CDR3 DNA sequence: TGCGCCAGCAGCCAGGGCCAGGGGGCGGCTAGCGGGAGGGCCATCTACGAGCAGTACTTC. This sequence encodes CASSQGQGAASGRAIYEQYF.

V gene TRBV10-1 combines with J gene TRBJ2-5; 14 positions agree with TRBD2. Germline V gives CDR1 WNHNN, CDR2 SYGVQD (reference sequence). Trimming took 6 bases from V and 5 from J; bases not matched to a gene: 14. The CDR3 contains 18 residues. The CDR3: CASSRGTSGSRGEETQYF. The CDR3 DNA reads TGCGCCAGCAGCCGAGGGACTAGCGGGAGTCGTGGGGAGGAGACCCAGTACTTC.